The clone carrying this T cell receptor beta chain was observed once. The CDR3 contains 12 residues. V lost 6 bases, J lost 3 bases, and 8 bases lay in between. Recruitment covered about 25 US areas and drew participants whose ages spanned roughly 18 to 100 years. Methods used by the authors: It was from reference gene primer amplification that nucleated cell counts were estimated. TCRdb's copy holds only in-frame clones and misses some; the assay was immunoSEQ multiplex PCR. Clonal size and the V and J genes are those of that table, whereas D and trimming came from the DNA. Altogether fewer than 250,000 clones are present, approximately 83% being singletons, with the ten largest covering less than 5%. The data are from a study of blood T cell repertoires in COVID-19. Across the whole study: COVID-19 samples, acute and convalescent, were from the United States, Italy and Spain.

Specimen: PBMCs or T cells enriched from blood (not recorded which). The clonotype comes from a woman aged 40 to 50 with acute COVID-19. V gene TRBV12-3 or TRBV12-4 combines with J gene TRBJ1-1, with a tentative D call TRBD1 (6 bases). The CDR3 loop is CASRNRDTEAFF. CDR3 coding DNA: TGTGCCAGCAGGAACAGGGACACTGAAGCTTTCTTT.